This is a list of T cell receptor beta chains from one sample in a study of cytomegalovirus exposure and HLA in healthy donors. Assay used: immunoSEQ multiplex PCR; TCRdb lists only in-frame clones, some missing. Counted here are some 160,000 clones, 70% to 90% occurring once; the ten biggest clones make up 3.5% to 5.5%. Sequencing input: PBMCs. These receptors were collected from a woman between 40 and 55 years old in good health and CMV-seropositive. Each CDR3 is given with its conserved first and last residue. D genes are given only for firm matches. Not all rows give a size; the values are once, few, many and, for expanded clones, a class.

v_call	clone_size	j_call	d_call	cdr3_aa	cdr3_nt
TRBV4-3	NA	TRBJ2-7	NA	CASSEARFSYEQYF	TGCGCCAGCAGCGAGGCTCGCTTTTCGTACGAGCAGTACTTC
TRBV6-1	NA	TRBJ2-5	TRBD2	CASSEMGGETQYF	TGTGCCAGCAGTGAGATGGGGGGGGAGACCCAGTACTTC
TRBV7-9	NA	TRBJ2-7	TRBD2	CASSLVPRAGRSYEQYF	TGTGCCAGCAGCCTAGTCCCAAGAGCGGGGCGAAGCTACGAGCAGTACTTC
TRBV7-9	NA	TRBJ2-7	NA	CASSLSPYEQYF	TGTGCCAGCAGCTTATCTCCCTACGAGCAGTACTTC
TRBV19	NA	TRBJ1-2	TRBD1	CASLPPGTGYQGYTF	TGTGCCAGCCTACCCCCCGGGACAGGGTATCAAGGCTACACCTTC
TRBV5-4	NA	TRBJ1-2	NA	CASSIDSNYGYTF	TGTGCCAGCAGCATAGACAGTAACTATGGCTACACCTTC
TRBV4-2	NA	TRBJ2-3	TRBD1	CASSQGDREVTDTQYF	TGTGCCAGCAGCCAAGGGGACAGGGAGGTGACAGATACGCAGTATTTT
TRBV5-5	NA	TRBJ1-5	NA	CASSLEGAYQPQHF	TGTGCCAGCAGCTTGGAAGGGGCGTATCAGCCCCAGCATTTT
TRBV6-6	NA	TRBJ2-1	NA	CASRGLRRNEQFF	TGTGCCAGCAGGGGGTTGAGGAGGAATGAGCAGTTCTTC
TRBV5-4	NA	TRBJ2-6	TRBD1	CASSLQGARGGANVLTF	TGTGCCAGCAGCTTGCAGGGGGCGCGTGGTGGGGCCAACGTCCTGACTTTC
TRBV28	NA	TRBJ1-5	TRBD1	CVCTRHDRGRYQPQHF	TGTGTCTGCACCCGACACGACAGGGGACGGTATCAGCCCCAGCATTTT
TRBV27	NA	TRBJ2-1	NA	CASSPDRYNEQFF	TGTGCCAGCAGTCCCGACAGGTACAATGAGCAGTTCTTC
TRBV25-1	once	TRBJ1-1	NA	CASTGGTEAFF	TGTGCCAGCACCGGTGGCACTGAAGCTTTCTTT
TRBV20-1	NA	TRBJ1-2	NA	CSAAPGMGYTF	TGCAGTGCCGCCCCAGGGATGGGCTACACCTTC
TRBV6-1	NA	TRBJ1-6	NA	CASSESSPLHF	TGTGCCAGCAGCGAGAGTTCACCCCTCCACTTT
TRBV7-9	NA	TRBJ2-2	TRBD1	CSSSWTGAGELFF	TGTTCCAGCAGCTGGACAGGGGCCGGGGAGCTGTTTTTT
TRBV10-3	NA	TRBJ2-2	TRBD1	CAIKAGTGGPGELFF	TGTGCCATCAAAGCCGGGACAGGGGGCCCCGGGGAGCTGTTTTTT
TRBV4-1	NA	TRBJ1-5	TRBD1	CASSLSDRGNQPQHF	TGCGCCAGCAGCCTATCGGACAGGGGAAATCAGCCCCAGCATTTT
TRBV2	NA	TRBJ2-7	NA	CASRTLARSSYEQYF	TGTGCCAGCAGGACCTTAGCTCGAAGCTCCTACGAGCAGTACTTC
TRBV4-2	NA	TRBJ2-7	NA	CASSQEAGAYEQYF	TGTGCCAGCAGCCAAGAGGCAGGGGCCTACGAGCAGTACTTC
TRBV7-9	NA	TRBJ2-7	TRBD2	CASSLSGVSSYEQYF	TGTGCCAGCAGCTTAAGCGGGGTCAGCTCCTACGAGCAGTACTTC
TRBV7-8	NA	TRBJ2-7	NA	CASSLVASSYEQYF	TGTGCCAGCAGCTTAGTTGCTAGCTCCTACGAGCAGTACTTC
TRBV18	NA	TRBJ2-7	NA	CASSPEYEQYF	TGTGCCAGCTCACCGGAGTACGAGCAGTACTTC
TRBV6-1	NA	TRBJ1-6	NA	CASSDASRARGSPLHF	TGTGCCAGCAGTGATGCCTCCAGGGCCAGGGGTTCACCCCTCCACTTT
TRBV11-2	NA	TRBJ2-7	NA	CASSPDSSGVYEQYF	TGTGCCAGCAGCCCCGACTCCTCGGGGGTTTACGAGCAGTACTTC
TRBV9	once	TRBJ2-3	NA	CASAPVRWGTHTDTQYF	TGTGCCAGCGCTCCTGTGAGATGGGGCACCCACACAGATACGCAGTATTTT
TRBV4-3	NA	TRBJ1-2	NA	CASSRSGSYTF	TGCGCCAGCAGCCGCTCGGGTAGCTACACCTTC
TRBV7-2	NA	TRBJ2-7	NA	CASSLWQTSYEQYF	TGTGCCAGCAGCTTATGGCAGACATCCTACGAGCAGTACTTC
TRBV5-1	once	TRBJ2-7	NA	CASSLENQRAFYEQYF	TGCGCCAGCAGCTTGGAGAACCAGCGGGCTTTCTACGAGCAGTACTTC
TRBV18	NA	TRBJ2-1	NA	CASSPGRLRGYNEQFF	TGTGCCAGCTCACCCGGACGTCTTAGGGGTTACAATGAGCAGTTCTTC
TRBV9	NA	TRBJ2-1	TRBD2	CASSASTSGSLNEQFF	TGTGCCAGCAGCGCCTCGACTAGCGGGAGTTTGAATGAGCAGTTCTTC
TRBV19	NA	TRBJ1-4	TRBD1	CASTPTGGVEKLFF	TGTGCCAGTACTCCGACAGGGGGGGTTGAAAAACTGTTTTTT
TRBV4-3	NA	TRBJ2-7	NA	CASSQGVGTGTSLEQYF	TGCGCCAGCAGCCAAGGAGTCGGAACAGGGACATCCTTGGAGCAGTACTTC
TRBV5-4	NA	TRBJ2-7	TRBD2	CASSLATGREVYEQYF	TGTGCCAGCAGCTTGGCCACAGGGCGGGAGGTCTACGAGCAGTACTTC
TRBV28	once	TRBJ2-7	NA	CASIAASSYEQYF	TGTGCCAGCATTGCGGCAAGCTCCTACGAGCAGTACTTC
TRBV28	NA	TRBJ1-3	NA	CASSLTPGTRGGNTIYF	TGTGCCAGCAGTTTGACCCCAGGGACGCGGGGTGGAAACACCATATATTTT
TRBV9	NA	TRBJ1-3	NA	CASSVGPSGNTIYF	TGTGCCAGCAGCGTTGGCCCCTCTGGAAACACCATATATTTT
TRBV6-5	NA	TRBJ2-1	NA	CASSYSISSYNEQFF	TGTGCCAGCAGTTACTCAATTAGCTCCTACAATGAGCAGTTCTTC
TRBV19	NA	TRBJ2-3	TRBD1	CASSMGTGRRSDTQYF	TGTGCCAGTAGTATGGGGACAGGGAGGAGGTCAGATACGCAGTATTTT
TRBV29-1	NA	TRBJ2-6	NA	CSVATAGANVLTF	TGCAGCGTGGCGACAGCTGGGGCCAACGTCCTGACTTTC
TRBV28	NA	TRBJ1-5	NA	CASSLTGFLSQPQHF	TGTGCCAGCAGCCTAACAGGGTTTTTATCTCAGCCCCAGCATTTT
TRBV6-5	NA	TRBJ1-4	NA	CASISDRLNEKLFF	TGTGCCAGCATAAGTGACAGACTTAATGAAAAACTGTTTTTT